A single T cell receptor (beta chain) is shown here with its context. This clone appeared a single time. Its antigen is still unknown. The record has no base qualities; no much larger clone is one base away. The library was prepared using the immunoSEQ multiplex PCR assay. This is the immuneACCESS table as TCRdb keeps it, with only in-frame sequences that have V and J called. A part of the clones is gone; compared with another copy, unresolved V genes explain less than half, and the rest is unexplained. In all, the sample holds tens of thousands of clones, and 90% of those were seen once. 2% to 2.5% of the sample is taken by the ten largest. The data were obtained in a study of T cell changes during pregnancy in multiple sclerosis (dated by TCRdb to between 2017 and 2020). Describing the broader study: Changes in the T cell repertoire over the course of pregnancy were examined in this study in women with multiple sclerosis.

Sequences SQVTM (CDR1) and ANQGSEA (CDR2) are obtained from the germline V gene. Compared with germline, V lacks 1 base and J lacks 1 base; bases without a gene match: 12. The CDR3 holds 18 amino acids from the cysteine to the phenylalanine. Just the 54-base CDR3 DNA is kept, in frame starting at base 1. The receptor comes from a female donor in good health, enrolled as a control in a pregnancy study. The chain was built from TRBV29-1 and TRBJ1-2; 10 bases in the middle match TRBD1. The sample in question was peripheral blood, obtained in the first trimester of pregnancy. The CDR3: CSVEVFGQGGALNYGYTF. The DNA sequence reads TGCAGCGTTGAAGTGTTCGGACAGGGGGGCGCCCTTAACTATGGCTACACCTTC.